These 27 T cell receptor beta chains originate from one sample sequenced in a study of PD-1 blockade in classical Hodgkin lymphoma. Generated by immunoSEQ multiplex PCR, the TCRdb table keeps only in-frame clones and is missing some. Among some 22,000 clones listed, 70% to 85% were seen once. Time point denoted: cycle 4 day 1 (C4D1), after 5 to 7 weeks of nivolumab. No patient escaped relapse after autologous stem cell transplantation, and brentuximab vedotin exposure varied. Source: peripheral blood mononuclear cells (PBMCs), taken before the fourth cycle of nivolumab. These receptor sequences come from a human donor with classical Hodgkin lymphoma.

The CDR3, as DNA: TGTGCCATCAGCCCTACTACAGATACGCAGTATTTT. Translation gives CAISPTTDTQYF. The chain joins TRBV10-3 to TRBJ2-3; no firm D call. CDR3 size: 12 residues. From germline, CDR1 is ENHRY and CDR2 SYGVKD. Trimming removed 6 bases from V and 3 bases from J, with 7 bases in between.

The chain links TRBV11-2 to TRBJ2-7; D may match TRBD1 or TRBD2 (5 bases each). V lost 5 bases to trimming and J lost 5 bases, with 22 bases between them. Germline V lookup: CDR1 SGHAT, CDR2 FQNNGV. The CDR3 totals 16 residues. The CDR3 loop reads CASSPRDGHFPDEQYF. In DNA, the CDR3 is TGTGCCAGCAGCCCGAGGGACGGCCATTTCCCTGACGAGCAGTACTTC.

The rearrangement uses TRBV5-6 and TRBJ2-1; 11 bases are a match to TRBD2. CDR1 and CDR2 from the germline V gene are SGHDT and YYEEEE. The CDR3 extends over 16 amino acids. V shed 1 base, J shed 4 bases, and the junction held 4 bases outside the gene matches. Here the CDR3 DNA reads TGTGCCAGCAGCTTGTTACTAGCGGGAGAGTACAATGAGCAGTTCTTC. It encodes CASSLLLAGEYNEQFF.

This clone came up a few times. The chain employs TRBV27 and TRBJ2-7, with D perhaps matching TRBD2 (6 bases). Germline V gene lookup returns CDR1 MNHEY and CDR2 SMNVEV (reference sequence). V lost 8 bases and J lost 2, with 10 bases in between. The CDR3 has 12 amino acids. CDR3 bases: TGTGCCAGCTGGGAGGTCCCCTACGAGCAGTACTTC. Translating gives CASWEVPYEQYF.

The genes are TRBV7-7 and TRBJ2-5; D is uncertain. Germline V gives CDR1 SSHAT, CDR2 FNYEAQ (reference sequence). This CDR3 has 13 amino acids. V was cut by 1 base and J by 1 base, with 4 bases left in between. Written as DNA, the CDR3 is TGTGCCAGCAGCTTAGGGGCCCAAGAGACCCAGTACTTC. It codes for CASSLGAQETQYF.

The chain has TRBV5-5 and TRBJ1-1, with D uncertain. The V gene's germline CDR1 is SGHKS and CDR2 YYEKEE (reference sequence). This CDR3 has 13 amino acids. V was cut by 0 bases and J by 0 bases, with 3 bases left in between. CDR3 DNA sequence: TGTGCCAGCAGCTTGGATTTGAACACTGAAGCTTTCTTT. Translating it yields CASSLDLNTEAFF.

The rearrangement uses TRBV10-3 and TRBJ2-5, with D possibly called TRBD1 or TRBD2 (5 bases each). The germline V gene encodes CDR1 ENHRY and CDR2 SYGVKD. The CDR3 extends over 13 amino acids. V shed 2 bases and J shed 1 base, with 5 bases lying between them. The CDR3 sequence: CAISEGGQETQYF. CDR3 DNA sequence: TGTGCCATCAGTGAGGGGGGCCAAGAGACCCAGTACTTC.

The V and J genes are TRBV10-1 and TRBJ2-7; D call uncertain. The CDR3 totals 12 residues. Germline CDR1 is WNHNN and CDR2 is SYGVQD (reference sequence). Trimming took off 6 bases at V and 7 bases at J, with 13 bases between the two ends. The DNA of the CDR3 is TGCGCCAGCAGCAGTGTCCTTTCGGAGCAGTACTTC. Protein: CASSSVLSEQYF.

The gene calls are TRBV15 and TRBJ2-3, with D maybe TRBD2 (6 bases). Per germline, CDR1 LNHNV and CDR2 YYDKDF (reference sequence). V was clipped by 3 bases and J by 6 bases, with 16 bases between them. CDR3 length equals 15 residues. CDR3 protein: CATSRRDSQGDTQYF. The CDR3 DNA sequence: TGTGCCACCAGCAGGAGGGACTCCCAAGGTGATACGCAGTATTTT.

The chain carries TRBV7-9 and TRBJ2-3; the match to TRBD1 covers 10 bases. This CDR3 comprises 18 residues. CDR1 is SEHNR, CDR2 FQNEAQ, per germline (reference sequence). The trim removed 5 bases at V and 0 bases at J, leaving 11 bases unmatched. In DNA, the CDR3 is TGTGCCAGCAGCGGAGGTTGGGGGACAGGGGCTAGCACAGATACGCAGTATTTT. Translated: CASSGGWGTGASTDTQYF.

The chain carries TRBV5-4 and TRBJ1-2; a weak D match, TRBD1 (6 bases). The V end was cut by 0 bases, the J end by 4 bases, with 13 bases between. Germline CDR1 reads SGHNT; CDR2 reads YYREEE (reference sequence). The CDR3 is made up of 15 amino acids. CDR3 sequence reads: CASSLGFSGAYGYTF. The CDR3 DNA reads as TGTGCCAGCAGCTTGGGGTTTTCAGGGGCCTATGGCTACACCTTC.

J is TRBJ1-6 and V is TRBV10-3; TRBD1 agrees at 8 bases. This CDR3 comprises 13 residues. CDR1 ENHRY and CDR2 SYGVKD come from the germline V gene. V was clipped by 7 bases and J by 10 bases; unmatched bases: 6. Here the CDR3 reads CAITDRGESPLHF. The CDR3 DNA follows: TGTGCCATCACAGACAGGGGCGAGTCACCCCTCCACTTT.

V gene TRBV5-1 combines with J gene TRBJ1-2, with TRBD1 identical over 10 bases. Germline V gives CDR1 SGHRS, CDR2 YFSETQ. Germline trimming cut 4 bases from V and 4 bases from J; bases unmatched to any gene: 7. The CDR3 is 15 residues long. CDR3 DNA sequence: TGCGCCAGCAGCCCAGCGGGACAGGGGAGCTATGGCTACACCTTC. Its protein is CASSPAGQGSYGYTF.

The chain couples TRBV19 to TRBJ2-5, with 14 bases matching TRBD2. From germline, CDR1 is LNHDA and CDR2 SQIVND (reference sequence). V lost 6 bases, J lost 5 bases, and 5 bases stayed unmatched. CDR3 size: 15 residues. CDR3 sequence reads: CASRGTSGRYETQYF. In DNA form, the CDR3 reads TGTGCCAGTAGGGGGACTAGCGGGAGATATGAGACCCAGTACTTC.

J is TRBJ1-1 and V is TRBV7-9; D may be TRBD1 (6 bases). The CDR3 is 15 residues long. V shed 1 base and J shed 1 base, with 10 bases lying between them. The germline gives CDR1 SEHNR, CDR2 FQNEAQ (reference sequence). CDR3 in DNA: TGTGCCAGCAGCTTAGGCGCGGGACAGAACACTGAAGCTTTCTTT. Amino acid sequence: CASSLGAGQNTEAFF. Together with reference TRBV7-9 and TRBJ1-1, the CDR3 gives the full variable domain: DTGVSQNPRHKITKRGQNVTFRCDPISEHNRLYWYRQTLGQGPEFLTYFQNEAQLEKSRLLSDRFSAERPKGSFSTLEIQRTEQGDSAMYLCASSLGAGQNTEAFFGQGTRLTVV.

The CDR3 sequence is CASSLGQGNIQYF. The CDR3 DNA sequence: TGCGCCAGCAGCTTGGGGCAGGGTAACATTCAGTACTTC. This chain links TRBV5-1 with TRBJ2-4, with D possibly TRBD1 on 5 matching bases. CDR1 SGHRS and CDR2 YFSETQ come from the germline V gene. With 0 bases removed from V and 7 bases from J, the gap between germline ends came to 8 bases. The CDR3 is made up of 13 amino acids.

This clone was seen just once. The chain combines TRBV2 with TRBJ2-1; TRBD2 aligns across 13 bases. The CDR3 totals 14 residues. J lost 7 bases, V lost 4 bases, and 1 base had no gene match. Germline V CDR1 and CDR2: SNHLY, FYNNEI. The CDR3 here is CASSGTSGRNEQFF. In DNA, the CDR3 is TGTGCCAGCAGTGGGACTAGCGGGAGAAATGAGCAGTTCTTC.

V and J are TRBV7-6 and TRBJ1-3, with TRBD1 matching over 11 bases. CDR1 SGHVS and CDR2 FNYEAQ come from the germline V gene. This CDR3 has 16 residues. J gave up 3 bases and V 1 base, and 2 bases lay outside the gene matches. Written as DNA, the CDR3 is TGTGCCAGCAGCTTAGGGACAGGGGGCTTTGGAAACACCATATATTTT. Translation: CASSLGTGGFGNTIYF.

This clone was seen a few times. The chain joins TRBV28 to TRBJ1-2; TRBD1 aligns across 10 bases. The V gene end was trimmed by 6 bases and the J gene end by 7 bases; junction bases not matched to a gene: 20. CDR1 and CDR2 (germline): MDHEN, SYDVKM. CDR3 size: 18 residues. Here the CDR3 reads CASSTWTGGSVSYFGYTF. Written as DNA, the CDR3 is TGTGCCAGCAGCACTTGGACAGGGGGATCTGTTTCCTACTTTGGCTACACCTTC.

V and J are TRBV6-5 and TRBJ1-1; D possibly corresponds to TRBD1 (5 bases). Germline CDR1 reads MNHEY; CDR2 reads SVGAGI. V was pared by 2 bases and J by 4 bases, with 11 bases between. The CDR3 spans 14 residues. In DNA form, the CDR3 reads TGTGCCAGCAGTTACCTGCAGGGTGGCACTGAAGCTTTCTTT. Residues: CASSYLQGGTEAFF.

The rearrangement joins TRBV11-2 to TRBJ2-1; 9 nucleotides align to TRBD1. Germline CDR1 reads SGHAT; CDR2 reads FQNNGV. V dropped 5 bases and J dropped 8; count of bases not matched to a gene: 10. The CDR3 is 15 residues long. This chain's CDR3 is CASSLSGQGFDEQFF. The CDR3 DNA is TGTGCCAGCAGCCTATCGGGACAGGGATTCGATGAGCAGTTCTTC.

J is TRBJ1-2 and V is TRBV2; no reliable D call. The CDR3 runs 15 residues. Germline values: CDR1 SNHLY, CDR2 FYNNEI. Trimming stripped 4 bases from V and 0 bases from J, with 12 bases between. CDR3 coding DNA: TGTGCCAGCAGTGCTGGGCTTGGAGCTAACTATGGCTACACCTTC. Translation gives CASSAGLGANYGYTF. The full variable domain, its missing parts supplied by reference TRBV2 and TRBJ1-2, is EPEVTQTPSHQVTQMGQEVILRCVPISNHLYFYWYRQILGQKVEFLVSFYNNEISEKSEIFDDQFSVERPDGSNFTLKIRSTKLEDSAMYFCASSAGLGANYGYTFGSGTRLTVV.

In its sample, this clone is medium-sized. This chain uses TRBV5-1 with TRBJ1-1; D call uncertain. The CDR3 runs to 15 residues. Trimming removed 4 bases at V and 3 bases at J, with 16 bases between. Germline V gene data show CDR1 as SGHRS and CDR2 as YFSETQ. CDR3: CASSTGNSPHTEAFF. As DNA, the CDR3 is TGCGCCAGCAGCACCGGAAATTCCCCCCACACTGAAGCTTTCTTT.

The J gene is TRBJ1-2, the V gene TRBV2; D unclear. Between the trimmed V and J ends, which lost 4 bases and 8 bases, there was a span of 11 bases. CDR1 and CDR2 (germline): SNHLY, FYNNEI. This CDR3 region has 12 residues. CDR3 loop: CASSAVYSGYTF. The CDR3 coding sequence is TGTGCCAGCAGTGCGGTTTACAGCGGCTACACCTTC.

The rearrangement uses TRBV7-6 and TRBJ2-2; D is uncertain. There are 15 residues in the CDR3. With 5 bases removed from V and 7 bases from J, the gap between germline ends came to 17 bases. Germline-derived CDR1 and CDR2 are SGHVS and FNYEAQ. The CDR3 region is CASSRAARINGELFF. The CDR3 DNA is TGTGCCAGCAGCCGGGCGGCCAGGATCAACGGGGAGCTGTTTTTT.

The chain carries TRBV14 and TRBJ2-1; D remains unclear. This CDR3 has 13 residues. The V end was cut by 4 bases, the J end by 8 bases, with 12 bases between. Per germline, CDR1 SGHDN and CDR2 FVKESK. CDR3 sequence: CASSRRYFHEQFF. The CDR3 region has the DNA TGTGCCAGCAGCCGACGTTACTTCCATGAGCAGTTCTTC.

The chain couples TRBV10-3 to TRBJ2-3; D is perhaps TRBD1 or TRBD2 (6 bases each). The CDR3 runs 13 residues. V shed 4 bases and J shed 6 bases, with 11 bases lying between them. Germline V gene lookup returns CDR1 ENHRY and CDR2 SYGVKD. For the CDR3, the DNA is TGTGCCATCAGTGTTTTGGGGGGCGATACGCAGTATTTT. Encoded protein: CAISVLGGDTQYF.